The 32 T cell receptor beta chains below were found in one sample sequenced in a study of Ad26.COV2.S vaccination and SARS-CoV-2 variants. Libraries were prepared by immunoSEQ multiplex PCR; TCRdb keeps only in-frame clonotypes and omits some of them. The sample lists about 420,000 clones; roughly 90% were seen once. As to treatment: some 19 received Ad26.COV2.S at low or high dose, single or two shots; roughly five received placebo; per-sample allocation not given. Vaccine and placebo recipients were sampled on day 63 after the first injection. The material was peripheral blood, obtained in a trial of Ad26.COV2.S vaccine versus placebo. All receptors derive from a person aged 18-60 years who received the Ad26.COV2.S COVID-19 vaccine or a placebo.

This clone was seen once. The chain joins TRBV9 to TRBJ2-3; D not resolved. The CDR3 contains 12 residues. V was clipped by 0 bases and J by 7 bases, with 6 bases between them. Looked up from germline, CDR1 is SGDLS and CDR2 is YYNGEE. Here the CDR3 DNA reads TGTGCCAGCAGCGTAGAGGAAAATACGCAGTATTTT. This gives the protein CASSVEENTQYF.

A remark on this clone: The same CDR3 also results from other DNA sequences found in this sample. The chain employs TRBV15 and TRBJ1-5, with a possible D match to TRBD1 (5 bases). CDR3 length equals 14 residues. The germline V gene encodes CDR1 LNHNV and CDR2 YYDKDF (reference sequence). V was shortened by 8 bases and J by 8 bases, with 19 bases between the two germline ends. In nucleotides, the CDR3 is TGTGCCACCCAGAGACAGCCGCTATACGAGCCCCAGCATTTT. It translates to CATQRQPLYEPQHF. Full variable domain (missing parts from reference TRBV15 and TRBJ1-5): DAMVIQNPRYQVTQFGKPVTLSCSQTLNHNVMYWYQQKSSQAPKLLFHYYDKDFNNEADTPDNFQSRRPNTSFCFLDIRSPGLGDTAMYLCATQRQPLYEPQHFGDGTRLSIL.

This chain uses TRBV27 with TRBJ1-2; no reliable D call. The germline V gene encodes CDR1 MNHEY and CDR2 SMNVEV (reference sequence). V gave up 1 base and J gave up 0 bases, with 9 bases separating them. The CDR3 totals 15 residues. The CDR3 spells CASSLLGTSNYGYTF. In DNA, the CDR3 is TGTGCCAGCAGTTTATTGGGAACCTCTAACTATGGCTACACCTTC.

The chain joins TRBV30 to TRBJ2-7; possible D gene TRBD1, 6 bases. V was trimmed by 4 bases and J by 2 bases, leaving 12 bases between them. This CDR3 is 13 amino acids long. From germline, CDR1 is GTSNPN and CDR2 SVGIG (reference sequence). CDR3 DNA sequence: TGTGCCTGGAATACAGGGATGGCCTACGAGCAGTACTTC. Protein sequence: CAWNTGMAYEQYF.

The genes are TRBV28 and TRBJ1-3, with 8 bases identical to TRBD1. The CDR3 totals 19 residues. Trimming removed 4 bases from V and 0 bases from J; junction bases left unmatched: 14. Looked up from germline, CDR1 is MDHEN and CDR2 is SYDVKM. In DNA form, the CDR3 reads TGTGCCAGCAGTTCCTCCCTCGGGACAGGACACCTCTCTGGAAACACCATATATTTT. Translation: CASSSSLGTGHLSGNTIYF.

This clone was observed a few times. The DNA for the CDR3 is TGTGCCAGCAGCCGCGGGGCAGGAGAGCAGTTCTTC. Translating gives CASSRGAGEQFF. The genes are TRBV3-1 (or the pseudogene TRBV3-2) and TRBJ2-1, with D maybe TRBD2 (6 bases). Trimming cost V 4 bases and J 10 bases, with 11 bases left between them. Germline CDR1 LGHDT, CDR2 YNNKEL (reference sequence). CDR3 length: 12 amino acids.

This clone was recorded only once. The rearrangement links TRBV10-3 to TRBJ1-3; D is ambiguous. Germline assignment: CDR1 ENHRY and CDR2 SYGVKD. The CDR3 contains 14 residues. V was trimmed by 3 bases and J by 0 bases, leaving 6 bases between them. The CDR3 DNA sequence: TGTGCCATCAGTGACGCGGGCTCTGGAAACACCATATATTTT. Its protein product is CAISDAGSGNTIYF.

This clone appeared a single time. The V and J genes are TRBV2 and TRBJ2-5; TRBD2 aligns across 8 bases. This CDR3 has 16 amino acids. Germline V gives CDR1 SNHLY, CDR2 FYNNEI. The ends lost 1 base at V and 5 bases at J; junction bases unmatched: 9. CDR3 in amino acids: CASSEGRGGLGETQYF. The CDR3 bases are TGTGCCAGCAGTGAAGGTCGGGGGGGCCTCGGTGAGACCCAGTACTTC.

The CDR3 DNA sequence: TGTGCCAGCAGCTTATTGGGGGGAACTGAAGCTTTCTTT. This encodes CASSLLGGTEAFF. The V call is TRBV11-2, the J call TRBJ1-1, with D possibly being TRBD1 (5 bases). Trimming shortened V by 2 bases and J by 5 bases, and 9 bases separated the two germline ends. The CDR3 runs 13 residues. Germline V gene lookup returns CDR1 SGHAT and CDR2 FQNNGV.

The gene calls are TRBV29-1 and TRBJ1-1; 8 nucleotides line up with TRBD1. CDR3 size: 14 residues. Per the germline V gene, CDR1 is SQVTM and CDR2 is ANQGSEA. V gave up 1 base and J gave up 3 bases; unmatched junction bases: 4. DNA for the CDR3: TGCAGCGTTGAAGGACAGGGGAGACACACTGAAGCTTTCTTT. Translation: CSVEGQGRHTEAFF.

The V and J genes are TRBV5-1 and TRBJ1-6, with 7 bases that match TRBD1. Per germline, CDR1 SGHRS and CDR2 YFSETQ. The CDR3 sequence is 16 residues long. With 3 bases clipped from V and 6 bases from J, the junction kept 9 bases outside the gene matches. The CDR3 DNA sequence: TGCGCCAGCAGCTCGGGGGGACAGACCTTTAATTCACCCCTCCACTTT. As protein: CASSSGGQTFNSPLHF.

V and J are TRBV6-5 and TRBJ2-2; 7 nucleotides match TRBD2. CDR3 length: 14 residues. J was trimmed by 5 bases and V by 5 bases; bases with no gene match: 5. Germline CDR1 is MNHEY and CDR2 is SVGAGI. The DNA for the CDR3 is TGTGCCAGCAGTCTTCCCGGGGGGACCGGGGAGCTGTTTTTT. Translating it yields CASSLPGGTGELFF.

The V and J genes are TRBV5-1 and TRBJ2-6, with D unclear. The germline V gene encodes CDR1 SGHRS and CDR2 YFSETQ. V shed 4 bases and J shed 5 bases, with 13 bases lying between them. The CDR3 totals 15 residues. CDR3 nucleotides: TGCGCCAGCAGCCCGGCCCGGACCCGGGCCAACGTCCTGACTTTC. Translated, it gives CASSPARTRANVLTF.

This chain connects TRBV7-2 to TRBJ2-2; D is ambiguous. The CDR3 runs to 15 residues. Trimming took off 5 bases at V and 0 bases at J, with 10 bases between the two ends. Germline V gives CDR1 SGHTA, CDR2 FQGNSA. CDR3 region: CASSLGWTNTGELFF. The CDR3 nucleotides read TGTGCCAGCAGCCTCGGGTGGACGAACACCGGGGAGCTGTTTTTT.

This chain connects TRBV4-1 to TRBJ1-2, with D perhaps TRBD1 (6 bases). Looked up from germline, CDR1 is MGHRA and CDR2 is YSYEKL. V was pared by 4 bases and J by 6 bases, with 15 bases between. The CDR3 has 14 residues. CDR3 protein: CASSLPHRADGYTF. The CDR3 bases are TGCGCCAGCAGCCTCCCGCACAGGGCGGATGGCTACACCTTC.

The chain carries TRBV5-6 and TRBJ2-7, with D tentatively TRBD1 (5 bases). In germline, CDR1 is SGHDT, CDR2 YYEEEE. The CDR3 has 14 amino acids. Trimming removed 2 bases from V and 2 bases from J, with 11 bases in between. The chain's CDR3 is CASSFRVSAYEQYF. The DNA for the CDR3 is TGTGCCAGCAGCTTCAGGGTTTCGGCCTACGAGCAGTACTTC.

This clone was detected a few times. This chain joins TRBV19 and TRBJ2-7; no clear D. The CDR3 contains 14 residues. Deletions cut 5 bases from V and 1 base from J, with 12 bases between. The germline gives CDR1 LNHDA, CDR2 SQIVND (reference sequence). CDR3 DNA sequence: TGTGCCAGTAGTTTAACGAAGACTTCCTACGAGCAGTACTTC. This codes for CASSLTKTSYEQYF.

The chain joins TRBV6-6 to TRBJ2-2; 8 nucleotides align to TRBD2. The germline V gene encodes CDR1 MNHNY and CDR2 SVGAGI (reference sequence). There are 15 residues in the CDR3. V was pared by 6 bases and J by 3 bases, with 6 bases of the junction left unmatched. CDR3 sequence: CASRRLAQDTGELFF. The DNA for the CDR3 is TGTGCCAGCAGACGACTAGCGCAGGACACCGGGGAGCTGTTTTTT.

V gene TRBV6-5 combines with J gene TRBJ1-2, with 7 bases fitting TRBD1. Germline V lookup: CDR1 MNHEY, CDR2 SVGAGI. CDR3 length: 13 residues. V lost 4 bases, J lost 3 bases, and 2 bases stayed unmatched. The DNA of the CDR3 is TGTGCCAGCAGTTTCGGGACAGACTATGGCTACACCTTC. Translated: CASSFGTDYGYTF.

The sample holds one count of this clone. The V and J genes are TRBV6-4 and TRBJ1-5; no clear D. This CDR3 has 16 residues. CDR1 and CDR2 from the germline V gene are MRHNA and SNTAGT. Trimming removed 3 bases at V and 9 bases at J, with 21 bases between. CDR3 coding DNA: TGTGCCAGCAGTGAGCGGGGAGTATCAGTATTCGGGCCCCAGCATTTT. Translating it yields CASSERGVSVFGPQHF.

This chain connects TRBV10-3 to TRBJ1-1, with unresolved D. V was cut by 3 bases and J by 0 bases, with 8 bases left in between. The CDR3 contains 14 residues. Per germline, CDR1 ENHRY and CDR2 SYGVKD. DNA for the CDR3: TGTGCCATCAGTGACCTCGAGGTGAACACTGAAGCTTTCTTT. Protein: CAISDLEVNTEAFF.

This clone has only a few counts. The V and J genes are TRBV7-9 and TRBJ1-2; 8 nucleotides line up with TRBD1. V dropped 4 bases and J dropped 10; count of bases not matched to a gene: 8. The CDR3 length is 13 residues. The V gene's germline CDR1 is SEHNR and CDR2 FQNEAQ (reference sequence). CDR3 loop: CASSSGQEDFYTF. DNA for the CDR3: TGTGCCAGCAGCTCGGGACAGGAAGACTTCTACACCTTC.

The rearrangement uses TRBV5-6 and TRBJ2-1, with 9 bases that match TRBD1. Germline values: CDR1 SGHDT, CDR2 YYEEEE. The V gene end was trimmed by 4 bases and the J gene end by 0 bases; junction bases not matched to a gene: 8. The CDR3 is 17 residues long. CDR3: CASSRRLTGGSYNEQFF. In DNA, the CDR3 is TGTGCCAGCAGCCGGCGGTTGACAGGGGGCTCCTACAATGAGCAGTTCTTC.

This sequence joins TRBV6-2 or TRBV6-3 and TRBJ2-2; 15 nucleotides line up with TRBD2. V shed 6 bases and J 4 bases; nucleotides not matched to a gene: 6. Germline CDR1 is MNHEY and CDR2 is SVGEGT. The length of the CDR3 is 17 residues. The CDR3 nucleotides read TGTGCCAGCAGCCGAGGACTAGCGGGGGGGCCCACCGGGGAGCTGTTTTTT. This encodes CASSRGLAGGPTGELFF.

The rearrangement links TRBV12-3 or TRBV12-4 to TRBJ1-5; D gene unclear. This CDR3 has 13 amino acids. V lost 3 bases to trimming and J lost 6 bases, with 9 bases between them. The CDR3 sequence: CASSFGVRQPQHF. Written as DNA, the CDR3 is TGTGCCAGCAGTTTCGGGGTACGTCAGCCCCAGCATTTT.

V and J are TRBV19 and TRBJ1-5; D unclear. Per germline, CDR1 LNHDA and CDR2 SQIVND (reference sequence). The CDR3 length is 16 residues. Trimming shortened V by 6 bases and J by 7 bases, and 22 bases separated the two germline ends. The CDR3 loop is CASSRPLFGGFQPQHF. The DNA for the CDR3 is TGTGCCAGTAGCCGCCCGCTGTTTGGAGGGTTCCAGCCCCAGCATTTT.

V and J are TRBV27 and TRBJ2-7; 10 bases align to TRBD1. Trimming at V came to 6 bases and at J to 1 base, leaving 12 bases not matched to a gene. Germline lookup yields CDR1 MNHEY and CDR2 SMNVEV (reference sequence). This CDR3 spans 17 amino acids. The CDR3 reads CASRRNVGTGASYEQYF. CDR3 coding DNA: TGTGCCAGCAGACGAAACGTCGGGACAGGGGCATCCTACGAGCAGTACTTC.

The gene calls are TRBV9 and TRBJ2-5, with 10 nucleotides matching TRBD2. Trimming cost V 0 bases and J 5 bases; bases outside gene matches: 7. Germline loops: CDR1 SGDLS, CDR2 YYNGEE. The CDR3 has 16 amino acids. CDR3 nucleotide sequence: TGTGCCAGCAGCGTAGGGTTAGCGGGGGGCGCGGAGACCCAGTACTTC. Translation: CASSVGLAGGAETQYF.

This chain uses TRBV7-2 with TRBJ2-1; D perhaps matches TRBD2 (5 bases). CDR3 length: 16 residues. Germline CDR1 is SGHTA and CDR2 is FQGNSA. Trimming left V 1 base short and J 6 bases short, with 16 bases between. The CDR3 DNA follows: TGTGCCAGCAGCTTAGATCCCACCGAGGGCCGCAATGAGCAGTTCTTC. It encodes CASSLDPTEGRNEQFF.

The rearrangement links TRBV7-2 to TRBJ1-1; D unclear. Trimming stripped 1 base from V and 1 base from J, with 4 bases between. In germline, CDR1 is SGHTA, CDR2 FQGNSA. This CDR3 contains 13 residues. CDR3 protein: CASSLGENTEAFF. CDR3 bases: TGTGCCAGCAGCTTAGGAGAGAACACTGAAGCTTTCTTT.

The rearrangement links TRBV2 to TRBJ1-1, with TRBD1 as a possible D gene (5 bases). The V gene's germline CDR1 is SNHLY and CDR2 FYNNEI. The CDR3 has 16 residues. V gave up 7 bases and J gave up 0 bases, with 18 bases separating them. The CDR3 spells CASTSRPGSVNTEAFF. As DNA, the CDR3 is TGTGCCAGCACCTCCCGGCCAGGGTCGGTGAACACTGAAGCTTTCTTT.

The chain is built from TRBV4-2 and TRBJ2-5, with TRBD1 as a possible D gene (6 bases). V gave up 4 bases and J gave up 2 bases, with 14 bases separating them. From germline, CDR1 is LGHNA and CDR2 YNFKEQ. CDR3 length equals 15 residues. CDR3 bases: TGTGCCAGCAGCCCGACCCCCGACAGGCAAGAGACCCAGTACTTC. This codes for CASSPTPDRQETQYF.